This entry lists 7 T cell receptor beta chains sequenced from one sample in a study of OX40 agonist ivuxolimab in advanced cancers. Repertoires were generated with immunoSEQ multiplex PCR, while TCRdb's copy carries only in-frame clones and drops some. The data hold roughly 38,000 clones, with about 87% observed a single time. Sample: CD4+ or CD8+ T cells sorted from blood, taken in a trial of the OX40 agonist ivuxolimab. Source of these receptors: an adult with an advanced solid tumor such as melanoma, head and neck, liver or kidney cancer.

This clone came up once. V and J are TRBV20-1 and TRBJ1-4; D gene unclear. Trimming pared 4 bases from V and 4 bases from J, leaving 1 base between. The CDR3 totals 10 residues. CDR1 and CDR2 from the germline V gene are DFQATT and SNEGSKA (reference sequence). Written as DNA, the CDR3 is TGCAGTGCTATTAATGAAAAACTGTTTTTT. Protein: CSAINEKLFF.

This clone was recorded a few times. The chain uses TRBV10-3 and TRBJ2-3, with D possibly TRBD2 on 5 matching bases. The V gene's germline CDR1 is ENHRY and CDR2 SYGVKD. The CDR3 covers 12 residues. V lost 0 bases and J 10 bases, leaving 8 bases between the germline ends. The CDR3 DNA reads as TGTGCCATCAGTGAGTCGGCGGGTTCGCAGTATTTT. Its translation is CAISESAGSQYF.

CDR3 sequence reads: CASSGSGGNEQFF. The CDR3 coding sequence is TGCGCCAGCAGCGGGAGTGGGGGGAATGAGCAGTTCTTC. The chain carries TRBV5-1 and TRBJ2-1; tentatively, D is TRBD2 (6 bases). CDR1 is SGHRS, CDR2 YFSETQ, per germline. The CDR3 totals 13 residues. Trimming left V 4 bases short and J 7 bases short, with 12 bases between.

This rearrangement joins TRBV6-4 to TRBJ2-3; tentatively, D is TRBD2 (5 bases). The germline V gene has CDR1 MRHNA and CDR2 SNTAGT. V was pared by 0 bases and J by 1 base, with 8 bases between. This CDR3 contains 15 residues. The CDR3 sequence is CASSDSVGGTDTQYF. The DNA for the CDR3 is TGTGCCAGCAGTGACTCGGTGGGAGGCACAGATACGCAGTATTTT.

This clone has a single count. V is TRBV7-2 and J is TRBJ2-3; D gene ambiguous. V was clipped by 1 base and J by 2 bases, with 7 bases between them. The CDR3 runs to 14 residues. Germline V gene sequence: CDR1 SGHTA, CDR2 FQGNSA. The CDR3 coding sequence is TGTGCCAGCAGCTTAGATGGTCCCACAGATACGCAGTATTTT. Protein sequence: CASSLDGPTDTQYF.

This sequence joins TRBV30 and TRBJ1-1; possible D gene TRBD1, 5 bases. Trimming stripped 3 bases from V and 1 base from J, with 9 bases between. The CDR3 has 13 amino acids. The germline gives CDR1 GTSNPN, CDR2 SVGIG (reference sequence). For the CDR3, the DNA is TGTGCCTGGAGATTAAGGGGGAACACTGAAGCTTTCTTT. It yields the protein CAWRLRGNTEAFF.

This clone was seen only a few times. The CDR3 sequence: CASSLTGEYGYTF. In DNA, the CDR3 is TGTGCCAGCTCACTGACAGGGGAGTATGGCTACACCTTC. The rearrangement uses TRBV18 and TRBJ1-2, with 8 bases aligning to TRBD1. CDR3 length: 13 residues. J lost 5 bases, V lost 4 bases, and 3 bases had no gene match. Germline V lookup: CDR1 KGHSH, CDR2 LQKENI. Complete variable domain (other parts from reference TRBV18 and TRBJ1-2): NAGVMQNPRHLVRRRGQEARLRCSPMKGHSHVYWYRQLPEEGLKFMVYLQKENIIDESGMPKERFSAEFPKEGPSILRIQQVVRGDSAAYFCASSLTGEYGYTFGSGTRLTVV.